This entry is about one TCR beta chain. The sample originates from a study of blood T cell repertoires in COVID-19. The wider study: Acute and convalescent COVID-19 samples came from the United States, Italy and Spain. Sources were T cells, B-cell-depleted T cells, or PBMCs; the material itself was cDNA or gDNA.

Sequenced by immunoSEQ multiplex PCR; TCRdb stores in-frame clones only, minus some. This table has 130,000 to 150,000 clones, approximately 80% appearing once. Germline lookup yields CDR1 KGHSY and CDR2 FQNENV. The CDR3 runs to 15 residues. Trimming stripped 0 bases from V and 1 base from J, with 9 bases between. The J gene is TRBJ1-1, the V gene TRBV16; D unclear. This clonotype originated in a middle-aged woman with active or convalescent COVID-19. Sample: peripheral blood. CDR3 DNA: TGTGCCAGCAGCCAATCGGGAGGCACGAACACTGAAGCTTTCTTT. This gives the protein CASSQSGGTNTEAFF.